This paragraph covers one T cell receptor (beta chain) sequence. The V gene lost 4 bases and the J gene lost 4 bases, with 13 bases spanning the gap. The CDR3 sequence is 15 residues long. The data belong to a study of early T cells in non-severe SARS-CoV-2 infection. For the study at large: The chains were unpaired, and the sequenced material was bulk RNA from unsorted whole blood.

Individually, cDNA molecules had unique molecular identifiers attached to them. In TCRdb, the 5' RACE reads were re-called with MiXCR into one record per CDR3 protein. The sample lists about 42,000 distinct CDR3 sequences, approximately 5.9% occurring once. V is TRBV12-3 or TRBV12-4 and J is TRBJ1-4; a possible D gene is TRBD1 (5 bases). The input for sequencing was whole blood, taken at baseline. The sequence came from an adult who was a healthcare worker with PCR-confirmed SARS-CoV-2 infection or an uninfected control (not recorded which). CDR3 sequence reads: CASSSLQAHNEKLFF. In DNA, the CDR3 is TGTGCCAGCAGTTCGTTACAGGCGCATAATGAAAAACTGTTTTTT.